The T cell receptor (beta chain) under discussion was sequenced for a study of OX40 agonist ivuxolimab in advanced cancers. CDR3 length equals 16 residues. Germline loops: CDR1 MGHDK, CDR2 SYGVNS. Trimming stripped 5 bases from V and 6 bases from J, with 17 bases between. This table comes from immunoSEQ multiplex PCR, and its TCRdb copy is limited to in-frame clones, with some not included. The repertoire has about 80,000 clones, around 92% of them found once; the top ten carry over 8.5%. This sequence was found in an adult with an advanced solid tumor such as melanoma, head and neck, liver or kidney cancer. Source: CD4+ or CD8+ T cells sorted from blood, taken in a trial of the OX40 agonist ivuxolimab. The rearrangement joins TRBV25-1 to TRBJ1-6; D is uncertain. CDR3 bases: TGTGCCAGCAGTCGTGACCCCCCGTTTGGTAATTCACCCCTCCACTTT. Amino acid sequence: CASSRDPPFGNSPLHF. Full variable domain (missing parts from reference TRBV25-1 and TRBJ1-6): EADIYQTPRYLVIGTGKKITLECSQTMGHDKMYWYQQDPGMELHLIHYSYGVNSTEKGDLSSESTVSRIRTEHFPLTLESARPSHTSQYLCASSRDPPFGNSPLHFGNGTRLTVT.